This T cell receptor (beta chain) was profiled in a study of cytomegalovirus exposure and HLA in healthy donors. Primers for the PCR totalled 60 Vbeta and 13 Jbeta. The method was immunoSEQ multiplex PCR; TCRdb's version includes in-frame clones alone and lacks a portion of them. The sample shows around 170,000 clones, more than 65% of them seen only once. The junction had 10 bases not matched to a gene; V was cut back by 3 bases and J by 9 bases. The germline CDR1 and CDR2 sequences are GTSNPN and SVGIG (reference sequence). This CDR3 has 15 amino acids. The chain combines TRBV30 with TRBJ2-1; 11 nucleotides match TRBD2. This receptor was taken from a woman aged 50 to 65 in good health and CMV-seronegative. The sequencing sample was made of PBMCs. CDR3 loop: CAWRGSSLAGGEQFF. The CDR3 DNA is TGTGCCTGGAGGGGTTCGTCTCTAGCGGGGGGTGAGCAGTTCTTC.